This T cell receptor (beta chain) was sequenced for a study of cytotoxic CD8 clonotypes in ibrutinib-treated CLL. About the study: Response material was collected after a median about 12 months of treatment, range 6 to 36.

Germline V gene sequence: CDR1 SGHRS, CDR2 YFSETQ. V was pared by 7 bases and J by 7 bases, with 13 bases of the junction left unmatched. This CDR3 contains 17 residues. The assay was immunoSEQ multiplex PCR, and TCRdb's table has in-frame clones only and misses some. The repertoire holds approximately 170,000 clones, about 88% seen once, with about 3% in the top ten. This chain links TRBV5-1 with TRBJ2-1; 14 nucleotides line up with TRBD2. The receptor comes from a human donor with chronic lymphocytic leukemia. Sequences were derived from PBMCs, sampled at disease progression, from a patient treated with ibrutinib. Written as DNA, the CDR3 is TGCGCCAGCCGACAGGGAAAGACTAGCGGGAGGGGGAATGAGCAGTTCTTC. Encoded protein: CASRQGKTSGRGNEQFF.